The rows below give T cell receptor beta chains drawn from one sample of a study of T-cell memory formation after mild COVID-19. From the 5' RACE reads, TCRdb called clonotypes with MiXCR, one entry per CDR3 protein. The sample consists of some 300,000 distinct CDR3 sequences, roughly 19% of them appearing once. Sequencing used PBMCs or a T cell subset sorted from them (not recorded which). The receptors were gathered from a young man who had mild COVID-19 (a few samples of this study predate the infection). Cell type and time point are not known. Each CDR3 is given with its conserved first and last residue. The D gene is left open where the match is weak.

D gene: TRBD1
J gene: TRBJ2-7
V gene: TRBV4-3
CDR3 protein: CASSQEHPGQGSYEQYF

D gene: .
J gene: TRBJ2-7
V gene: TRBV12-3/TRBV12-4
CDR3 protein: CASSFSALSGSYEQYF

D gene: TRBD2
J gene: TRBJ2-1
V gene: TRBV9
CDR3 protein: CASSEAGGLDEQFF

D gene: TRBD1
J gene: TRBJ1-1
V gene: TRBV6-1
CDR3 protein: CASSVTGSNTEAFF

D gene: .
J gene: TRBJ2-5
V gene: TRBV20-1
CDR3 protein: CSPREGNGETQYF

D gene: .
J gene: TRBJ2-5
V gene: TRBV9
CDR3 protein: CASSVGTPWETQYF

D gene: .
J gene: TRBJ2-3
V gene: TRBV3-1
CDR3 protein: CASSNPGPPADTQYF

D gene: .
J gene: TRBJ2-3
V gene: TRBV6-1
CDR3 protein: CASSDNPGGITDTQYF

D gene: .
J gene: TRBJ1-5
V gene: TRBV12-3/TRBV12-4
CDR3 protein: CASSLANRGNQPQHF

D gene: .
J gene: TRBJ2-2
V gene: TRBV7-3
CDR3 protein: CASSSPFTGELFF

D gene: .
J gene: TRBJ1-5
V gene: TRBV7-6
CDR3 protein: CASSPSSGQPQHF

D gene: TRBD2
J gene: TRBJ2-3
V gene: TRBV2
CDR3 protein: CASGTQPGTSGGDTQYF

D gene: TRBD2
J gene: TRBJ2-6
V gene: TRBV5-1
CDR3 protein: CASSGGTLRSGANVLTF

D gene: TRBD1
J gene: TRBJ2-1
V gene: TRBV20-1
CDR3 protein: CSARGDSYNEQFF

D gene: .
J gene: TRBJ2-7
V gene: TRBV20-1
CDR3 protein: CSARDRGPNEQYF

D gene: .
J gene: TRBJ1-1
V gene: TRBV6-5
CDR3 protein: CASSYSFQGGNTEAFF

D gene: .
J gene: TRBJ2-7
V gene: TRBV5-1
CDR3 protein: CASSFNRGTEQYF

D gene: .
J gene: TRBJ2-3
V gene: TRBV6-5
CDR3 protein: CASSSPSRGNTQYF

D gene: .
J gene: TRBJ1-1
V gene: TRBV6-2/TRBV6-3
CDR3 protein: CASSYPPGGDARAFF